This TCR beta chain was recovered during a study of blood T cell repertoires in COVID-19. In the original processing: Reference gene primer amplification gave estimated nucleated cell counts. The table came from immunoSEQ multiplex PCR; TCRdb's copy has only in-frame clones and leaves some out. Clone size and the V and J calls come from that table; the DNA yielded D and trimming. Among 130,000 or so clones, roughly four fifths were seen once, and the ten largest hold 4% to 5.5%. This clone appeared a few times. V lost 3 bases and J 7 bases, leaving 9 bases between the germline ends. Germline CDR1 is SNHLY and CDR2 is FYNNEI. The CDR3 is 12 residues long.

The chain uses TRBV2 and TRBJ1-1, with no clear D. The TCR originated in a woman aged 65 to 85 with acute or convalescent COVID-19. The sequencing input was peripheral blood. The CDR3 spells CASSEARIEAFF. CDR3 in DNA: TGTGCCAGCAGTGAGGCCAGGATTGAAGCTTTCTTT.